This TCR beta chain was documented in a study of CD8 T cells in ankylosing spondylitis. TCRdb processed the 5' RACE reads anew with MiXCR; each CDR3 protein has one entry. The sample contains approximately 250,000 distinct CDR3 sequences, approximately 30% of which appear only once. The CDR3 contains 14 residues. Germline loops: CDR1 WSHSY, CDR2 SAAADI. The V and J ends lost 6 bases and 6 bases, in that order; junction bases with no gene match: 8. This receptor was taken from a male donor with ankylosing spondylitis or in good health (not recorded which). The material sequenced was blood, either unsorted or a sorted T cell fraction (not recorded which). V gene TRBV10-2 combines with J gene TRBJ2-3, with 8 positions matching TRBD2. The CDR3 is CASSGGALVDTQYF. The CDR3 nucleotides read TGCGCCAGCAGCGGGGGGGCGCTGGTGGATACGCAGTATTTT.